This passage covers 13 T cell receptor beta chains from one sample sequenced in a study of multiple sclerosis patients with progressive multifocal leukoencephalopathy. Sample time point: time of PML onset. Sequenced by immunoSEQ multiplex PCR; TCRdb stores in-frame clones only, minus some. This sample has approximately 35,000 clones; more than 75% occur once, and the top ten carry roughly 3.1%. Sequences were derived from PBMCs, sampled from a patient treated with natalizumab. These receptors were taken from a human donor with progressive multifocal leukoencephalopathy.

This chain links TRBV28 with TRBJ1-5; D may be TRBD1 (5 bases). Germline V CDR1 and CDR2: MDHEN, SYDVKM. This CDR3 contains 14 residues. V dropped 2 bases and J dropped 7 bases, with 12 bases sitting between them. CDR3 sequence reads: CASSLARENQPQHF. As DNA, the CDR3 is TGTGCCAGCAGTTTAGCCAGGGAAAACCAGCCCCAGCATTTT.

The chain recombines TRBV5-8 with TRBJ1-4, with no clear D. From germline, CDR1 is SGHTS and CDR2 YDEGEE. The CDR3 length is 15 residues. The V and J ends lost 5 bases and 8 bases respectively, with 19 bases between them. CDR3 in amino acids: CASRLQATEAEKLFF. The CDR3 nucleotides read TGTGCCAGCAGACTTCAGGCTACGGAGGCGGAAAAACTGTTTTTT.

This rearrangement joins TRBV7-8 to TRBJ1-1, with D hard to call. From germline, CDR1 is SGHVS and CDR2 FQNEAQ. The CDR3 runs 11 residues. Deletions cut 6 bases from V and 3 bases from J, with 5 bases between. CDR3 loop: CASSRDTEAFF. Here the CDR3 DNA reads TGTGCCAGCAGTAGGGACACTGAAGCTTTCTTT.

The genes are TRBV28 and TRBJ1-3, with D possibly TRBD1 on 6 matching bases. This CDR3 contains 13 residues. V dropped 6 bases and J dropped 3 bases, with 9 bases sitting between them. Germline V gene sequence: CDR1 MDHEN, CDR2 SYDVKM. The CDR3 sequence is CASRGGIGNTIYF. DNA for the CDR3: TGTGCCAGCAGAGGGGGTATTGGAAACACCATATATTTT.

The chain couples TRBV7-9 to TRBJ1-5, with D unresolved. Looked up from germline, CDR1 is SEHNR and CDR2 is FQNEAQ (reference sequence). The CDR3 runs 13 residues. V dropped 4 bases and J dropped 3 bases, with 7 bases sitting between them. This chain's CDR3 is CASSSWDNQPQHF. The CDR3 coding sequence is TGTGCCAGCAGCTCGTGGGACAATCAGCCCCAGCATTTT.

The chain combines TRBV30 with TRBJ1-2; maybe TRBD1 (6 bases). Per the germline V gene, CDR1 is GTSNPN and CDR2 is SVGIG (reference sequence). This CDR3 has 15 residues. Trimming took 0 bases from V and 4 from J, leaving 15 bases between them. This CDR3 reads CAWSVSGGAIYGYTF. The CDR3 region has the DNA TGTGCCTGGAGTGTGTCTGGGGGCGCGATCTATGGCTACACCTTC.

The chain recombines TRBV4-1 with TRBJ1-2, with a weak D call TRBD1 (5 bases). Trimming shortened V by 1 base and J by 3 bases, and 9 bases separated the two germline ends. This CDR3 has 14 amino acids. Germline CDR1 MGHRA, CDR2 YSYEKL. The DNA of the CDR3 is TGCGCCAGCAGCCAAGGCGGGGGACACTATGGCTACACCTTC. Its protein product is CASSQGGGHYGYTF.

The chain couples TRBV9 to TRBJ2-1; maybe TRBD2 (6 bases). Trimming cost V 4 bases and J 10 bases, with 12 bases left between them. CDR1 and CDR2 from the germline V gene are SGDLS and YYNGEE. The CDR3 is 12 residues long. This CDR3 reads CASSPAGWEQFF. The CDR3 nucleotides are TGTGCCAGCAGCCCCGCGGGGTGGGAGCAGTTCTTC.

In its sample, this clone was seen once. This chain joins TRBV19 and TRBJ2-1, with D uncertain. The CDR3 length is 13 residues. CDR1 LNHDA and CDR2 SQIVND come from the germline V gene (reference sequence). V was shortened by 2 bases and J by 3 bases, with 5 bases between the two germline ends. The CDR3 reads CASSIRVYNEQFF. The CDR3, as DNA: TGTGCCAGTAGTATAAGAGTCTACAATGAGCAGTTCTTC. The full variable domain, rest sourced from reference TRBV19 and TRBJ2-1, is DGGITQSPKYLFRKEGQNVTLSCEQNLNHDAMYWYRQDPGQGLRLIYYSQIVNDFQKGDIAEGYSVSREKKESFPLTVTSAQKNPTAFYLCASSIRVYNEQFFGPGTRLTVL.

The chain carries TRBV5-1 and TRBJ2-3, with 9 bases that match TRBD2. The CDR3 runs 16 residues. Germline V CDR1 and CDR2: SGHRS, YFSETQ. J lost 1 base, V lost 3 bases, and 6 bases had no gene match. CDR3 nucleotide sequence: TGCGCCAGCAGCTCCCCTAGCGGGAAAGGCACAGATACGCAGTATTTT. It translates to CASSSPSGKGTDTQYF.

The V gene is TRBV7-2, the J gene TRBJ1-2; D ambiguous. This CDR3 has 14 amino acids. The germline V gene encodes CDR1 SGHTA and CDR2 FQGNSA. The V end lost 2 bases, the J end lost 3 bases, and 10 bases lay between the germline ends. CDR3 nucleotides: TGTGCCAGCAGCTTAAACCAGGCCCACTATGGCTACACCTTC. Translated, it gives CASSLNQAHYGYTF.

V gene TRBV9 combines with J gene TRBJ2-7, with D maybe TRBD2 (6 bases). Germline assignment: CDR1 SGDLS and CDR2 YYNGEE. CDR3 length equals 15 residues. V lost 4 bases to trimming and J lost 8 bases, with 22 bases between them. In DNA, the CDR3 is TGTGCCAGCAGCCCCCAGCCAGCAGACGGGGGAAAGCAGTACTTC. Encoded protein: CASSPQPADGGKQYF.

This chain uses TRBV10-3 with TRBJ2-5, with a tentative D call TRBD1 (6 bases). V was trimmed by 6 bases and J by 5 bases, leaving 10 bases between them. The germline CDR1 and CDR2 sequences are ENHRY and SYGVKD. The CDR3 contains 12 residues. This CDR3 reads CAIRGAGETQYF. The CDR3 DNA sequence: TGTGCCATCAGGGGGGCTGGGGAGACCCAGTACTTC.